One sample yielded the 17 T cell receptor beta chains listed below, sequenced in a study of CD8+ T cells in alopecia areata. Isolated RNA was reverse transcribed into cDNA used as the sequencing template. Data came from immunoSEQ multiplex PCR; TCRdb stores just in-frame clones and leaves some out. The data contain 200,000 to 250,000 clones, more than 45% of them singletons. The treatment denotes: oral pan-JAK inhibitor, 5-10 mg twice daily. This sample comprised CD4+ T cells sorted from blood, obtained at week 4, from a patient treated with tofacitinib. The receptors here all came from a human donor with alopecia areata.

This chain uses TRBV23-1 with TRBJ2-7; D gene ambiguous. TRBV23-1 is noted as an ORF with a role that remains uncertain. The CDR3 consists of 11 residues. V lost 7 bases and J 2 bases, leaving 6 bases between the germline ends. The CDR3 DNA reads TGCGCCAGCATCCCAACCTACGAGCAGTACTTC. This gives the protein CASIPTYEQYF.

The chain combines TRBV19 with TRBJ2-4, with 7 bases matching TRBD1. This CDR3 has 17 amino acids. CDR1 is LNHDA and CDR2 is SQIVND in the germline V gene (reference sequence). J gave up 3 bases and V 5 bases, and 13 bases lay outside the gene matches. CDR3 in amino acids: CASSPGRQGLGKNIQYF. CDR3 DNA sequence: TGTGCCAGTAGTCCCGGAAGACAGGGATTGGGCAAAAACATTCAGTACTTC. Filled out from reference TRBV19 and TRBJ2-4, the complete variable domain reads DGGITQSPKYLFRKEGQNVTLSCEQNLNHDAMYWYRQDPGQGLRLIYYSQIVNDFQKGDIAEGYSVSREKKESFPLTVTSAQKNPTAFYLCASSPGRQGLGKNIQYFGAGTRLSVL.

This clone has just a few counts. The V and J genes are TRBV27 and TRBJ2-1; 11 nucleotides align to TRBD2. V shed 7 bases and J 0 bases; nucleotides not matched to a gene: 2. CDR3 size: 15 residues. CDR1 is MNHEY and CDR2 is SMNVEV in the germline V gene (reference sequence). In DNA form, the CDR3 reads TGTGCCAGCAACCTAGCGGGGGGCTCCTACAATGAGCAGTTCTTC. This encodes CASNLAGGSYNEQFF.

This clone has only one observation. DNA for the CDR3: TGTGCCTGGAGTGTCGCGTCCTACGAGCAGTACTTC. Translating it yields CAWSVASYEQYF. V usage is TRBV30 and J usage is TRBJ2-7; D remains unclear. Trimming took 0 bases from V and 1 from J, leaving 4 bases between them. The CDR3 runs to 12 residues. In germline, CDR1 is GTSNPN, CDR2 SVGIG (reference sequence). Filled out from reference TRBV30 and TRBJ2-7, the complete variable domain reads SQTIHQWPATLVQPVGSPLSLECTVEGTSNPNLYWYRQAAGRGLQLLFYSVGIGQISSEVPQNLSASRPQDRQFILSSKKLLLSDSGFYLCAWSVASYEQYFGPGTRLTVT.

This clone was found a few times. V is TRBV27 and J is TRBJ1-2, with D maybe TRBD1 (5 bases). The V gene's germline CDR1 is MNHEY and CDR2 SMNVEV (reference sequence). CDR3 length: 13 amino acids. V shed 3 bases and J shed 4 bases, with 9 bases lying between them. CDR3: CASSFAGTYGYTF. The CDR3 nucleotides read TGTGCCAGCAGTTTTGCAGGGACCTATGGCTACACCTTC.

The V call is TRBV29-1, the J call TRBJ2-1; 11 bases agree with TRBD2. V gave up 4 bases and J gave up 5 bases; unmatched junction bases: 4. Germline V gene lookup returns CDR1 SQVTM and CDR2 ANQGSEA. The CDR3 spans 14 residues. DNA of the CDR3: TGCAGCGTTGCGCCGGGACTAGCGGACAATGAGCAGTTCTTC. Its protein is CSVAPGLADNEQFF.

The chain uses TRBV30 and TRBJ2-2; D might be TRBD2 (5 bases). Germline loops: CDR1 GTSNPN, CDR2 SVGIG (reference sequence). This CDR3 region has 16 residues. Trimming took off 0 bases at V and 7 bases at J, with 18 bases between the two ends. The CDR3 DNA is TGTGCCTGGAGTGTACGAGGGCTACCATCCGTCGGGGAGCTGTTTTTT. It specifies CAWSVRGLPSVGELFF. Filled out from reference TRBV30 and TRBJ2-2, the complete variable domain reads SQTIHQWPATLVQPVGSPLSLECTVEGTSNPNLYWYRQAAGRGLQLLFYSVGIGQISSEVPQNLSASRPQDRQFILSSKKLLLSDSGFYLCAWSVRGLPSVGELFFGEGSRLTVL.

The gene calls are TRBV7-2 and TRBJ1-5; no reliable D call. Trimming removed 1 base from V and 0 bases from J, with 7 bases in between. This CDR3 has 15 residues. The V gene's germline CDR1 is SGHTA and CDR2 FQGNSA. Here the CDR3 reads CASSLDGLSNQPQHF. The CDR3 DNA is TGTGCCAGCAGCTTAGATGGACTTAGCAATCAGCCCCAGCATTTT.

This chain joins TRBV29-1 and TRBJ2-1; 10 bases are shared with TRBD1. The CDR3 contains 12 residues. CDR1 SQVTM and CDR2 ANQGSEA come from the germline V gene. Germline trimming cut 4 bases from V and 6 bases from J; bases unmatched to any gene: 0. CDR3 bases: TGCAGCGTTGGGGACAGGGGCAATGAGCAGTTCTTC. Protein product: CSVGDRGNEQFF.

V usage is TRBV5-6 and J usage is TRBJ2-3; unclear D gene. Trimming cost V 2 bases and J 2 bases, with 9 bases left between them. This CDR3 has 14 amino acids. Germline CDR1 SGHDT, CDR2 YYEEEE. CDR3 bases: TGTGCCAGCAGCTTCGGATTCCTCACAGATACGCAGTATTTT. It codes for CASSFGFLTDTQYF.

This sequence joins TRBV28 and TRBJ2-3, with 7 bases that match TRBD1. Germline CDR1 is MDHEN and CDR2 is SYDVKM. V lost 7 bases and J lost 2; bases outside the gene matches: 6. CDR3 size: 14 residues. CDR3 coding DNA: TGTGCCAGCACCGAGGGACAGTTCACAGATACGCAGTATTTT. This gives the protein CASTEGQFTDTQYF.

The chain combines TRBV5-1 with TRBJ2-7; D is uncertain. V was shortened by 5 bases and J by 2 bases, with 11 bases between the two germline ends. The germline V gene encodes CDR1 SGHRS and CDR2 YFSETQ. The CDR3 is made up of 13 amino acids. The CDR3 nucleotides are TGCGCCAGCAGAGGTAGAGAAGCCTACGAGCAGTACTTC. Its protein product is CASRGREAYEQYF.

V and J are TRBV7-2 and TRBJ2-1, with a tentative D call TRBD2 (5 bases). There are 15 residues in the CDR3. V lost 1 base, J lost 2 bases, and 9 bases lay in between. Germline loops: CDR1 SGHTA, CDR2 FQGNSA. The CDR3 region is CASSLESGTYNEQFF. In nucleotides, the CDR3 is TGTGCCAGCAGCTTAGAGAGCGGTACCTACAATGAGCAGTTCTTC.

The V gene is TRBV29-1, the J gene TRBJ2-2, with D unclear. Between the trimmed V and J ends, which lost 6 bases and 4 bases, there was a span of 12 bases. The germline gives CDR1 SQVTM, CDR2 ANQGSEA. The CDR3 is 13 residues long. DNA for the CDR3: TGCAGCGTCGCCCACCCAAGCACCGGGGAGCTGTTTTTT. As protein: CSVAHPSTGELFF.

The V gene is TRBV4-3, the J gene TRBJ2-1; D not resolved. The germline CDR1 and CDR2 sequences are LGHNA and YSLEER. Trimming removed 0 bases from V and 0 bases from J, with 9 bases in between. This CDR3 comprises 16 residues. The CDR3 sequence is CASSQDGKNSYNEQFF. CDR3 in DNA: TGCGCCAGCAGCCAAGATGGCAAAAACTCCTACAATGAGCAGTTCTTC.

This chain links TRBV13 with TRBJ2-7, with D possibly being TRBD2 (6 bases). The V gene lost 0 bases and the J gene lost 2 bases, with 11 bases spanning the gap. CDR1 and CDR2 (germline): PRHDT, FYEKMQ (reference sequence). This CDR3 has 15 residues. The CDR3 loop is CASSLGGGMTYEQYF. The CDR3 nucleotides are TGTGCCAGCAGCTTAGGCGGGGGAATGACCTACGAGCAGTACTTC.

This sequence joins TRBV7-9 and TRBJ2-7; either TRBD1 or TRBD2 may supply D (6 bases each). Trimming cost V 5 bases and J 5 bases, with 13 bases left between them. The CDR3 has 13 residues. Germline V gene lookup returns CDR1 SEHNR and CDR2 FQNEAQ (reference sequence). The CDR3 region has the DNA TGTGCCAGCAGCCCTAGAGGGGGGCACGAGCAGTACTTC. As protein: CASSPRGGHEQYF.